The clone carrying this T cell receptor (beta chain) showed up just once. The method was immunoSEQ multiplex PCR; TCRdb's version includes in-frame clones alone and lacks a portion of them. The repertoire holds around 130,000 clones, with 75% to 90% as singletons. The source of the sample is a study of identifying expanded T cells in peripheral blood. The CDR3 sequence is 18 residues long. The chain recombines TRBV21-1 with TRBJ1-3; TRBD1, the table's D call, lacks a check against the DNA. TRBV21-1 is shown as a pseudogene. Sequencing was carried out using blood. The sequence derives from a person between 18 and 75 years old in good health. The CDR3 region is CASSKVGDRATDGNTIYF. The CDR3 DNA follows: TGTGCCAGCAGCAAAGTAGGGGACAGGGCCACTGATGGAAACACCATATATTTT.